The T cell receptor beta chain described here comes from a study of cytomegalovirus exposure and HLA in healthy donors. V was cut by 6 bases and J by 0 bases, with 15 bases left in between. The CDR3 is 15 residues long. Germline CDR1 reads SGDLS; CDR2 reads YYNGEE. The PCR was carried out with 60 Vbeta primers and 13 Jbeta primers. Original processing methods: About 80 million unique TCR beta chains, roughly 11 million of them shared, were counted by a later analysis. Some clones are missing from TCRdb's copy, which holds only in-frame ones; the method was immunoSEQ multiplex PCR. V and J calls and clone size follow that table, whereas D and trimming were derived from the DNA. The sample records over 100,000 clones, 73% being singletons. Worth noting for this clone: The antigen is unknown.

Findings and caveats of the study: As a later analysis revealed, most CMV-associated TCR beta chains appeared HLA-restricted.

This receptor was taken from a woman aged 30 to 39 in good health and CMV-seronegative. The chain is built from TRBV9 and TRBJ2-5; D gene uncertain. Material for sequencing was PBMCs. CDR3 loop: CASTSGHEYQETQYF. The CDR3 DNA reads TGTGCCAGCACCTCCGGTCACGAGTACCAAGAGACCCAGTACTTC. The whole variable domain, remainder taken from reference TRBV9 and TRBJ2-5, is DSGVTQTPKHLITATGQRVTLRCSPRSGDLSVYWYQQSLDQGLQFLIQYYNGEERAKGNILERFSAQQFPDLHSELNLSSLELGDSALYFCASTSGHEYQETQYFGPGTRLLVL.